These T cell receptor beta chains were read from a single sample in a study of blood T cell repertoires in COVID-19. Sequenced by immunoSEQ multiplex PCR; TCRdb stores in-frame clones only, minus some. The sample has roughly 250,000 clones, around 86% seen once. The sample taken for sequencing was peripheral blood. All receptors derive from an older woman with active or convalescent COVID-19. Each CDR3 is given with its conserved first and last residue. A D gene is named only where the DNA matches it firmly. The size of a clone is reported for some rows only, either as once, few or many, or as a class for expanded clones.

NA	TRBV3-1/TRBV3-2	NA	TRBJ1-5	TGTGCCAGCAGCAATAATACGGTACGGAGCACGGGTCAGCCCCAGCATTTT	CASSNNTVRSTGQPQHF
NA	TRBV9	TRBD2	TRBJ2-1	TGTGCCAGCAGCGTAGTGCTAGCGGGGGCTAATGAGCAGTTCTTC	CASSVVLAGANEQFF
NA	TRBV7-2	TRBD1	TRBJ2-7	TGTGCCAGCAGCAAAGACAGGGGTGGCTACGAGCAGTACTTC	CASSKDRGGYEQYF
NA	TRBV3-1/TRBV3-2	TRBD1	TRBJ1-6	TGTGCCAGCAGCCCCCATCCGACAGGGGTAGGGTCACCCCTCCACTTT	CASSPHPTGVGSPLHF
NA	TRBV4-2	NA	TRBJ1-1	TGTGCCAGCAGCCAAGCACGGGGCGGGGGAGGTTATCTCGAAGCTTTCTTT	CASSQARGGGGYLEAFF
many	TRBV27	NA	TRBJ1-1	TGTGCCAGCAGTTTAGGAGGGGCGAACACTGAAGCTTTCTTT	CASSLGGANTEAFF
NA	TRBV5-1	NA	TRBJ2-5	TGCGCCAGCACAGATACAGGGGGAGGGGAGACCCAGTACTTC	CASTDTGGGETQYF
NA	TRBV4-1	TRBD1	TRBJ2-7	TGCGCCAGCAGCCAAACACCCGGGACAGGGAACTACGAGCAGTACTTC	CASSQTPGTGNYEQYF
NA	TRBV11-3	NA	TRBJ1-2	TGTGCCAGCAGCTTCGGAGGGAGTGGGGCTAACTATGGCTACACCTTC	CASSFGGSGANYGYTF
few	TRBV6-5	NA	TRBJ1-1	TGTGCCAGCACCCGCGGCGGCCCTGAAGCTTTCTTT	CASTRGGPEAFF
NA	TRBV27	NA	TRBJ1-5	TGTGCCAGCAGTTCAGGGGGCAATCAGCCCCAGCATTTT	CASSSGGNQPQHF
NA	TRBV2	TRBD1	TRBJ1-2	TGTGCCAGCAGTGAAGACAGGGGGAAGTATGGCTACACCTTC	CASSEDRGKYGYTF
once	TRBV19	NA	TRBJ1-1	TGTGCCAGTATGGGAAGATTCTCCGGGGACACTGAAGCTTTCTTT	CASMGRFSGDTEAFF
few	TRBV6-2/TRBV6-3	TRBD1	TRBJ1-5	TGTGCCAGCAGTTACTCGACAGGGGGGGATCAGCCCCAGCATTTT	CASSYSTGGDQPQHF
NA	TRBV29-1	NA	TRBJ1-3	TGCAGCGTTGAGGAGAGCTCTGGAAACACCATATATTTT	CSVEESSGNTIYF
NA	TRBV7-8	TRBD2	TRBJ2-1	TGTGCCAGCAGCTTAGCGACTAGCGGGGGATGGGAGCAGTTCTTC	CASSLATSGGWEQFF
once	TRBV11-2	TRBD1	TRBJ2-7	TGTGCCAGCAGCTTAGGGGACAGGAGTTTTCAGTACTTC	CASSLGDRSFQYF
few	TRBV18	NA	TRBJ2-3	TGTGCCAGCTCACATGTATCTTCAGATACGCAGTATTTT	CASSHVSSDTQYF
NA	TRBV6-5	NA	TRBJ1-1	TGTGCCAGCAGTTACTCGGCCACGGAGGCTTTCTTT	CASSYSATEAFF
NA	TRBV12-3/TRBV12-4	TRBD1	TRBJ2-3	TGTGCCAGCAGCACCGGACAGGGGTCAGCGCAGTATTTT	CASSTGQGSAQYF
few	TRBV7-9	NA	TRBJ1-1	TGTGCCAGCAGCTTGACAGGGAACACTGAAGCTTTCTTT	CASSLTGNTEAFF
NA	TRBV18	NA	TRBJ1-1	TGTGCCAGCTCACCACCTAATAGCCACACTGAAGCTTTCTTT	CASSPPNSHTEAFF
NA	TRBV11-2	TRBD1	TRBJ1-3	TGTGCCAGCAGCTTAGTAGGAGGGACAGTCTCTGGAAACACCATATATTTT	CASSLVGGTVSGNTIYF
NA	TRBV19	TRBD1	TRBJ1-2	TGTGCCAGTAGTACCCGACAGGGCGTTAGCTATGGCTACACCTTC	CASSTRQGVSYGYTF
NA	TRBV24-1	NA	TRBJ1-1	TGTGCCACCAGTGATCCCTACAGGGAGGGGAACACTGAAGCTTTCTTT	CATSDPYREGNTEAFF
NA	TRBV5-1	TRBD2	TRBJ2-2	TGCGCCAGCAGCCCTGTAGCGGGATTGAACACCGGGGAGCTGTTTTTT	CASSPVAGLNTGELFF
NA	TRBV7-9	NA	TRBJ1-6	TGTGCCAGCAGCCGGGACACTCGTAATTCACCCCTCCACTTT	CASSRDTRNSPLHF
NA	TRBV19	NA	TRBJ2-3	TGTGCCAGTAGTTTCCGTCCTACGGATACGCAGTATTTT	CASSFRPTDTQYF
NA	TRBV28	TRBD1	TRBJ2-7	TGTGCCAGCAGTCTCCGGCCCGGGACAGTCTACGAGCAGTACTTC	CASSLRPGTVYEQYF
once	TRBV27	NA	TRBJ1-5	TGTGCCAGCAGAGGGGAGGGGTTGGGCAATCAGCCCCAGCATTTT	CASRGEGLGNQPQHF
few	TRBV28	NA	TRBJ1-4	TGTGCCAGCAGTTCAGGTGGGGGGGATATAACTAATGAAAAACTGTTTTTT	CASSSGGGDITNEKLFF
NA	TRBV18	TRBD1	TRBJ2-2	TGTGCCAGCTCAGGGGACAGAGCCACCGGGGAGCTGTTTTTT	CASSGDRATGELFF
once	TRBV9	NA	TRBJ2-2	TGTGCCAGCAGCGTAGTCTCGAACACCGGGGAGCTGTTTTTT	CASSVVSNTGELFF
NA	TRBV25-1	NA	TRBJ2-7	TGTGCCAGCAGTGATAACGAGCAGTACTTC	CASSDNEQYF
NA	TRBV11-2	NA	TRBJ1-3	TGTGCCAGCAGCTTCGGTATCTCTGGAAACACCATATATTTT	CASSFGISGNTIYF
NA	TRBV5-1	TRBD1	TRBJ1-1	TGCGCCAGCACCATTCGACAGGGCGGTAACACTGAAGCTTTCTTT	CASTIRQGGNTEAFF
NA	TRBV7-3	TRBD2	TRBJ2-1	TGTGCCACCCACCCCGGGGCTAGCGGGGGGAATGAGCAGTTCTTC	CATHPGASGGNEQFF
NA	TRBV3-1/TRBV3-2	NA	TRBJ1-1	TGTGCCAGCAGCCAAGGGACAGCGAACACTGAAGCTTTCTTT	CASSQGTANTEAFF
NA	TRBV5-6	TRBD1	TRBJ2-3	TGTGCCAGCAGCTCCCCATCTACTCGGACAGGGCGCACAGATACGCAGTATTTT	CASSSPSTRTGRTDTQYF
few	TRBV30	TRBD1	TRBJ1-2	TGTGCCTGGAGTCCAAGGAAGGGACAGGGCCACTATGGCTACACCTTC	CAWSPRKGQGHYGYTF
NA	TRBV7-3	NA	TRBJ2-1	TGTGCCAGCAGCCTAAACCCGGGTTCTAGGTCGCCTAATGAGCAGTTCTTC	CASSLNPGSRSPNEQFF
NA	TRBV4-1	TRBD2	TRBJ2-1	TGCGCCAGCAGCCAAGGGGTAGCGGGGCTCTTGGACAATGAGCAGTTCTTC	CASSQGVAGLLDNEQFF
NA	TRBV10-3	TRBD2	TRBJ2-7	TGTGCCATCAGTGATCCTAGCGGGGGGTCCTACGAGCAGTACTTC	CAISDPSGGSYEQYF
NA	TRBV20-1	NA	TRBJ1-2	TGCAGTGCTAGTACGGGCAGGGAGGTTAACTATGGCTACACCTTC	CSASTGREVNYGYTF
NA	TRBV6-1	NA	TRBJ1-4	TGTGCCAGCAGTGAAATTGGGCAGGTCCCGGAAAAACTGTTTTTT	CASSEIGQVPEKLFF
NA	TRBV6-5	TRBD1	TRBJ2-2	TGTGCCAGCAGGAGGGACAGATACACCGGGGAGCTGTTTTTT	CASRRDRYTGELFF
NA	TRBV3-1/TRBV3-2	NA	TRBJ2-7	TGTGCCAGCAGCCAAGCCCCAACCGAGAACGAGCAGTACTTC	CASSQAPTENEQYF
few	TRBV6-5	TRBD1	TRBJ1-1	TGTGCCAGCAGGTGGACAGGGGGAGCTGAAGCTTTCTTT	CASRWTGGAEAFF
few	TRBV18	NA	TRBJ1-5	TGTGCCAGCTCACCTTCCCTAGGAAATCAGCCCCAGCATTTT	CASSPSLGNQPQHF
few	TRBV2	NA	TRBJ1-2	TGTGCCAGCACTTCCGTGGGGCCTCCAAGCGGGGGCTACACCTTC	CASTSVGPPSGGYTF